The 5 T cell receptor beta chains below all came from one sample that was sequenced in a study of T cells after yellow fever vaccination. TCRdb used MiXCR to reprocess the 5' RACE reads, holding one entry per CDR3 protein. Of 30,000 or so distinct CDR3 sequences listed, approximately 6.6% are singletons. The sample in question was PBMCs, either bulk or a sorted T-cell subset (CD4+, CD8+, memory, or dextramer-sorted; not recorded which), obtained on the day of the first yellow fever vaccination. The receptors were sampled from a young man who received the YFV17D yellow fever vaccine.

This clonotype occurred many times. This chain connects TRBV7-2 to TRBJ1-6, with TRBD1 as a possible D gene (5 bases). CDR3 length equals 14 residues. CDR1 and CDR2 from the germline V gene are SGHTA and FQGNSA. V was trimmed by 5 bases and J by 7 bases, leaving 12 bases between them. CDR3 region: CASSLREGNSPLHF. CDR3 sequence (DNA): TGTGCCAGCAGCCTCAGGGAGGGAAATTCACCCCTCCACTTT.

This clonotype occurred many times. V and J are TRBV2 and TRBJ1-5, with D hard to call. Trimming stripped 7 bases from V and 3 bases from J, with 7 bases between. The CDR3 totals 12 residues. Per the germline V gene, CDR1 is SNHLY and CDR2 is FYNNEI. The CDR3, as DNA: TGTGCCAGCAAACTGTACAATCAGCCCCAGCATTTT. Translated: CASKLYNQPQHF.

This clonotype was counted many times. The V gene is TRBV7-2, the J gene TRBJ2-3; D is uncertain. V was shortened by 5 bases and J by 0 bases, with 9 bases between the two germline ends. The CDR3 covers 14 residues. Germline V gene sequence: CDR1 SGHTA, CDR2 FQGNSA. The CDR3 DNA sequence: TGTGCCAGCAGCACATACTTAAGCACAGATACGCAGTATTTT. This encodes CASSTYLSTDTQYF. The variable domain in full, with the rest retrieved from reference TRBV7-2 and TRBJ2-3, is GAGVSQSPSNKVTEKGKDVELRCDPISGHTALYWYRQSLGQGLEFLIYFQGNSAPDKSGLPSDRFSAERTGGSVSTLTIQRTQQEDSAVYLCASSTYLSTDTQYFGPGTRLTVL.

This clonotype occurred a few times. The CDR3 DNA sequence: TGCAGTGCTCGACTAGCGTATGAGACCCAGTACTTC. Residues: CSARLAYETQYF. The V gene is TRBV20-1, the J gene TRBJ2-5; 8 bases map to TRBD2. This CDR3 is 12 amino acids long. Germline V gene data show CDR1 as DFQATT and CDR2 as SNEGSKA (reference sequence). Unmatched junction bases numbered 4, after V lost 5 bases and J lost 5 bases.

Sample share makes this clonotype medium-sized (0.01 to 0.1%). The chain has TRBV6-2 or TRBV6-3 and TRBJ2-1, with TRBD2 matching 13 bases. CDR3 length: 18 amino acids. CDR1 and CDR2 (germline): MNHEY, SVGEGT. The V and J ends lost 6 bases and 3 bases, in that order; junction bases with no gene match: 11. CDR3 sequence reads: CASRGGLAGVPLYNEQFF. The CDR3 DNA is TGTGCCAGCAGGGGTGGACTAGCGGGGGTACCCCTCTACAATGAGCAGTTCTTC.